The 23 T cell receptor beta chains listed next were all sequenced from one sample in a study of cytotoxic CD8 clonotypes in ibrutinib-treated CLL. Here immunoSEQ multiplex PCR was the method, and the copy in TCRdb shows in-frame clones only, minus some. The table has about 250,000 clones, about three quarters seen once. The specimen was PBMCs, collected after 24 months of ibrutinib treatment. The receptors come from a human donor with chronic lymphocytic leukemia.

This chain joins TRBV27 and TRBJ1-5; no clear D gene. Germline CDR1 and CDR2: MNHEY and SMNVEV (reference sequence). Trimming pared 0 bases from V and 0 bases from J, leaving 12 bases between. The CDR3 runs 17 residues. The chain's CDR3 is CASSLSFQIYSNQPQHF. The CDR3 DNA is TGTGCCAGCAGTTTATCGTTTCAGATCTATAGCAATCAGCCCCAGCATTTT.

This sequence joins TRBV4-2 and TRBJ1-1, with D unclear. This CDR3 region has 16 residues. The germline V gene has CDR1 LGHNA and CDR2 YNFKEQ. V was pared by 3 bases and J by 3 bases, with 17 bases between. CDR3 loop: CASSQEFRGRYTEAFF. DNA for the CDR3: TGTGCCAGCAGCCAGGAATTCCGAGGACGGTACACTGAAGCTTTCTTT.

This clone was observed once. CDR3 bases: TGCGCCAGCAGCCAAGCAGTGGCTAGCGGCTACGAGCAGTACTTC. Protein: CASSQAVASGYEQYF. The chain joins TRBV4-3 to TRBJ2-7; 7 bases line up with TRBD2. The CDR3 is 15 residues long. CDR1 is LGHNA and CDR2 is YSLEER in the germline V gene. Trimming at V came to 1 base and at J to 3 bases, leaving 6 bases not matched to a gene.

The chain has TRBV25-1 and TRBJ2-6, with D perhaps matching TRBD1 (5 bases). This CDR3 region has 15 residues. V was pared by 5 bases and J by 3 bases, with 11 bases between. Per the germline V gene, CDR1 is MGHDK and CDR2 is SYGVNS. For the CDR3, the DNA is TGTGCCAGCAGTCGCCAGGGTGTTGGGGCCAACGTCCTGACTTTC. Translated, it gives CASSRQGVGANVLTF.

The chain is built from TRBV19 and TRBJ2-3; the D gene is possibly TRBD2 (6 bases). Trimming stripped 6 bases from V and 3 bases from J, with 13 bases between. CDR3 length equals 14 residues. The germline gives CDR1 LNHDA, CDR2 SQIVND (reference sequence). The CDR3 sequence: CASSGRVNTDTQYF. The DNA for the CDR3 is TGTGCCAGTAGCGGGAGAGTCAATACAGATACGCAGTATTTT.

The CDR3 sequence is CASSLFRGGTEAFF. Here the CDR3 DNA reads TGTGCCAGCAGTCTGTTCAGGGGAGGCACTGAAGCTTTCTTT. The chain has TRBV28 and TRBJ1-1, with D possibly matching TRBD1 (6 bases). V was shortened by 5 bases and J by 4 bases, with 14 bases between the two germline ends. CDR3 size: 14 residues. Germline V gene sequence: CDR1 MDHEN, CDR2 SYDVKM.

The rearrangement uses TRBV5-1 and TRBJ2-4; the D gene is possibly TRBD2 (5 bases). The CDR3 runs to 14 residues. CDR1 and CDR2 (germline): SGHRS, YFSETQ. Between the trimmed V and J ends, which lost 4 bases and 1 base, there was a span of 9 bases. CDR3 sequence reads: CASSLSVAKNIQYF. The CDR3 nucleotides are TGCGCCAGCAGCCTTAGCGTGGCCAAAAACATTCAGTACTTC.

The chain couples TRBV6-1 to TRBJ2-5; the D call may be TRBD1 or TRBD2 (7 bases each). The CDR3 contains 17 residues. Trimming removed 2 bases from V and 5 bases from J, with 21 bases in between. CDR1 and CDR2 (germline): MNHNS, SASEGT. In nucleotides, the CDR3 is TGTGCCAGCAGTGAAATAGTTAGGGCAGGGGGGGGCGAGACCCAGTACTTC. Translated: CASSEIVRAGGGETQYF.

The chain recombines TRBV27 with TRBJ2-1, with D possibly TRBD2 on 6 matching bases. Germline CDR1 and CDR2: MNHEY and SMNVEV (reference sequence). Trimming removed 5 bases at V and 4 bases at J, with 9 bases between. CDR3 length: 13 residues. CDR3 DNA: TGTGCCAGCAGTCTAGGACTATACAATGAGCAGTTCTTC. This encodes CASSLGLYNEQFF.

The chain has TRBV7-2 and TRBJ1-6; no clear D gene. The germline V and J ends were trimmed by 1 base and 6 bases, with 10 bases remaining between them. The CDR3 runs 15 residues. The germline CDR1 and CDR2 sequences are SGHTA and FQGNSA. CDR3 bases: TGTGCCAGCAGCTTAGAGATGGGATTTAATTCACCCCTCCACTTT. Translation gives CASSLEMGFNSPLHF.

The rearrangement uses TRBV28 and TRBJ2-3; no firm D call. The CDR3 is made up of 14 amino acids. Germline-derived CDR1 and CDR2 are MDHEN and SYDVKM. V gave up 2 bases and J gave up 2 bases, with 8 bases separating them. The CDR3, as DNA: TGTGCCAGCAGTTTAGTAAATCCCACAGATACGCAGTATTTT. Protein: CASSLVNPTDTQYF. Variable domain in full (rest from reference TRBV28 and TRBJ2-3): DVKVTQSSRYLVKRTGEKVFLECVQDMDHENMFWYRQDPGLGLRLIYFSYDVKMKEKGDIPEGYSVSREKKERFSLILESASTNQTSMYLCASSLVNPTDTQYFGPGTRLTVL.

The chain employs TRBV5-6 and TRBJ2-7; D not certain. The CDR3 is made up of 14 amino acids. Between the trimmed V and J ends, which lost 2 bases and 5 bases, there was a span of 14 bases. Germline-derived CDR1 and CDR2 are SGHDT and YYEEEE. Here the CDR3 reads CASSLRVRTDEQYF. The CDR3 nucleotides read TGTGCCAGCAGCTTACGGGTTAGGACCGACGAGCAGTACTTC.

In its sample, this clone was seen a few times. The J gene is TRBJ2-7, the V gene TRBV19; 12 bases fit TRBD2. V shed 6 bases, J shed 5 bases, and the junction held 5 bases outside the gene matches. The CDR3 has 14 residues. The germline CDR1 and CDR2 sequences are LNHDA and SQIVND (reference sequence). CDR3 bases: TGTGCCAGTAGGATGACTAGCGGGAGCCACGAGCAGTACTTC. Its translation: CASRMTSGSHEQYF.

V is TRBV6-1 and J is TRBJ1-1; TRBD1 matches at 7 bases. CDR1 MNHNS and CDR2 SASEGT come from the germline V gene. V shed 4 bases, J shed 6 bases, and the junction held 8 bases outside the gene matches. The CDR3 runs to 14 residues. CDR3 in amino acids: CASSATGNPPEAFF. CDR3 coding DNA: TGTGCCAGCAGTGCGACAGGGAACCCCCCTGAAGCTTTCTTT.

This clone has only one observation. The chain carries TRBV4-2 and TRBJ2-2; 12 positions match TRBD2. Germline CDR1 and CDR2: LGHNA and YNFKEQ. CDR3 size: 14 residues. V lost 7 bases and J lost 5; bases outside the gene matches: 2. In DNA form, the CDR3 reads TGTGCCAGCAACCTAGCGGGAGGGACCGGGGAGCTGTTTTTT. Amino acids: CASNLAGGTGELFF.

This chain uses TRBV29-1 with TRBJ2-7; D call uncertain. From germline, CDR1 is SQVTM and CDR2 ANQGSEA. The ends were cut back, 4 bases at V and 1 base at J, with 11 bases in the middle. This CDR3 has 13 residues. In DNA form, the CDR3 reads TGCAGCGTTGGGCGGACGAATTCCTACGAGCAGTACTTC. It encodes CSVGRTNSYEQYF.

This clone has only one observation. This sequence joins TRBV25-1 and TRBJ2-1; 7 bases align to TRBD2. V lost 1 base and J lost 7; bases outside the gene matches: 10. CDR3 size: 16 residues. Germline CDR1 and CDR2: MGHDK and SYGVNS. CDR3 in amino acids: CASSELPSGGANEQFF. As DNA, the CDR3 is TGTGCCAGCAGTGAATTGCCTAGCGGAGGGGCAAATGAGCAGTTCTTC.

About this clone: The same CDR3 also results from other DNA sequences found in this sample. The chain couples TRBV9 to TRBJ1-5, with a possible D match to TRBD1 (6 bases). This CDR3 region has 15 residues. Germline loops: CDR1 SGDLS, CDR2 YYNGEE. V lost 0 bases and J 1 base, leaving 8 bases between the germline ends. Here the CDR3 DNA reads TGTGCCAGCAGCGTAGGGGGGCTCAGCAATCAGCCCCAGCATTTT. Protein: CASSVGGLSNQPQHF.

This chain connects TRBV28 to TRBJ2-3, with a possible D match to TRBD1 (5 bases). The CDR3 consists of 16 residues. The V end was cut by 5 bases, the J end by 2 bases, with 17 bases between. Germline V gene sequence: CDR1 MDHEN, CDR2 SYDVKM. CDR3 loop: CASSGSETVATDTQYF. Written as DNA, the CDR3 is TGTGCCAGCAGTGGTTCCGAGACAGTGGCCACAGATACGCAGTATTTT.

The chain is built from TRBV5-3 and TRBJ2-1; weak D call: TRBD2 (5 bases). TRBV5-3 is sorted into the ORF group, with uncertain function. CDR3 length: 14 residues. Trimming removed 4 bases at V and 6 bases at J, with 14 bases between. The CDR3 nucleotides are TGTGCCAGAAGCCCCGACCGGGGTTTCAATGAGCAGTTCTTC. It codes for CARSPDRGFNEQFF.

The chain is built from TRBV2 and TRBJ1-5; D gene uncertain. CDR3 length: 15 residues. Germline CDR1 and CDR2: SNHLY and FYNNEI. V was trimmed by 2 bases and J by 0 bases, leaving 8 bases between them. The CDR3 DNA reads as TGTGCCAGCAGTGAAATAGTCAGTAGCAATCAGCCCCAGCATTTT. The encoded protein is CASSEIVSSNQPQHF. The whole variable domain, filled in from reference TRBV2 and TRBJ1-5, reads EPEVTQTPSHQVTQMGQEVILRCVPISNHLYFYWYRQILGQKVEFLVSFYNNEISEKSEIFDDQFSVERPDGSNFTLKIRSTKLEDSAMYFCASSEIVSSNQPQHFGDGTRLSIL.

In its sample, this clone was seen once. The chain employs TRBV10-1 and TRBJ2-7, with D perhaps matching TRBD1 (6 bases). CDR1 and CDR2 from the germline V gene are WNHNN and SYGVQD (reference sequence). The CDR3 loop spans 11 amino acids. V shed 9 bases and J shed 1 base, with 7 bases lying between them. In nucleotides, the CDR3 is TGCGCCAGGACAGGTTCCTACGAGCAGTACTTC. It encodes CARTGSYEQYF.

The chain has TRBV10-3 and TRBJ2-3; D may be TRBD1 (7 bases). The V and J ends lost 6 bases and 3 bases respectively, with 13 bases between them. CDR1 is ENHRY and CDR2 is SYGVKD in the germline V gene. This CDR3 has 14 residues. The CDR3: CAISQGGMTDTQYF. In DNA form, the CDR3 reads TGTGCCATCAGCCAGGGGGGAATGACAGATACGCAGTATTTT.